This is a list of T cell receptor beta chains from one sample in a study of identical twins. TCRdb redid the calling of the 5' RACE reads with MiXCR, one entry per CDR3 protein. This table has roughly 720,000 distinct CDR3 sequences, 15% to 20% appearing once. This same sample was also part of a study on T cells expressing NK-cell markers.

Sequencing input: PBMCs. These receptors all come from a woman under 30 in good health. Each CDR3 is given with its conserved first and last residue. The D gene is left open where the match is weak. Some rows mark clone size as missing; the rest say once, few, many or name a class of expanded clone.

14	-	-	TRBV1	TRBJ2-7	TGCACCAGCAGCCCGCACGGGACAGAGGACGAGCAGTACTTC	CTSSPHGTEDEQYF
16	TRBD2	few	TRBV9	TRBJ2-1	TGTGCCAGCAGCGTGTCGGGGACTAGCGGGAGGAATGAGCAGTTCTTC	CASSVSGTSGRNEQFF
16	-	few	TRBV5-6	TRBJ2-2	TGTGCCAGCAGCTTGAGGATACAGGCAAACACCGGGGAGCTGTTTTTT	CASSLRIQANTGELFF
14	-	-	TRBV7-2	TRBJ2-7	TGTGCCAGCAGCTTTAGCGAGTATAACAACGAGCAGTACTTC	CASSFSEYNNEQYF
13	-	few	TRBV18	TRBJ2-3	TGTGCCAGCTCACCACTGACCAGCGATACGCAGTATTTT	CASSPLTSDTQYF
13	-	-	TRBV7-9	TRBJ1-1	TGTGCCAGCAGGGGGGGGCGCGGTACTGAAGCTTTCTTT	CASRGGRGTEAFF
14	TRBD1	few	TRBV15	TRBJ1-2	TGTGCCACCAGCAGCTTGGACAGGAACTATGGCTACACCTTC	CATSSLDRNYGYTF
14	TRBD2	-	TRBV3-1	TRBJ2-3	TGTGCCAGCAGCCAGACTAGCTGGACAGATACGCAGTATTTT	CASSQTSWTDTQYF
13	-	-	TRBV14	TRBJ1-2	TGTGCCAGCAGCCAGGGTAGATTCTATGGCTACACCTTC	CASSQGRFYGYTF
15	-	-	TRBV5-1	TRBJ2-7	TGCGCCAGCAGCTTGGTAGGGGGAGTAGCTTACGAGCAGTACTTC	CASSLVGGVAYEQYF
15	-	-	TRBV12-3/TRBV12-4	TRBJ2-1	TGTGCCAGCAGTCCTACATGGAGCTCCTACAATGAGCAGTTCTTC	CASSPTWSSYNEQFF
16	TRBD2	-	TRBV3-1	TRBJ2-7	TGTGCCAGCAGCCTCCGGACTAGCGGGGGGGCCCACGAGCAGTACTTC	CASSLRTSGGAHEQYF
13	-	few	TRBV20-1	TRBJ2-7	TGCAGTGCAGACACGGGAGCTGACTACGAGCAGTACTTC	CSADTGADYEQYF
15	TRBD1	many	TRBV5-1	TRBJ2-3	TGCGCCAGCAGCTTGGGGGGACAGAGCACAGATACGCAGTATTTT	CASSLGGQSTDTQYF
19	TRBD1	few	TRBV12-3/TRBV12-4	TRBJ2-7	TGTGCCAGCAGTTCCCCCAACTCGAGGGGGACAGGGGGGTGGTACGAGCAGTACTTC	CASSSPNSRGTGGWYEQYF
13	-	-	TRBV6-2/TRBV6-3	TRBJ1-1	TGTGCCAGCAGTTATTTATACACCACTGAAGCTTTCTTT	CASSYLYTTEAFF
14	-	-	TRBV6-1	TRBJ2-3	TGTGCCAGCAGTCCCCGGACAGCGATCCGGGCGCAGTATTTT	CASSPRTAIRAQYF
15	TRBD2	-	TRBV29-1	TRBJ2-7	TGCAGCGTTGAAGACAAAGCGGGAGTGAGGTACGAGCAGTACTTC	CSVEDKAGVRYEQYF
13	-	-	TRBV6-1	TRBJ1-1	TGTGCCAGCCAAACCCCCCGACGGGCGAGGGCTTTCTTT	CASQTPRRARAFF
14	-	few	TRBV10-3	TRBJ1-2	TGTGCCATCAGTGAGTCCGACCGCCCGGCGGGCTACACCTTC	CAISESDRPAGYTF
14	-	few	TRBV5-1	TRBJ2-7	TGCGCCAGCAGTCCGGAGGCTTACTCCTACGAGCAGTACTTC	CASSPEAYSYEQYF
19	TRBD2	-	TRBV20-1	TRBJ2-1	TGCAGTGCTAGAGATGGGGCTAGCGGGGGACCCCACCCCTACAATGAGCAGTTCTTC	CSARDGASGGPHPYNEQFF
18	TRBD2	few	TRBV11-2	TRBJ2-1	TGTGCCAGCAGCTTAGAAACGAAACTAGCGGGAGGTGGAAATGAGCAGTTCTTC	CASSLETKLAGGGNEQFF
14	TRBD1	-	TRBV6-1	TRBJ1-1	TGTGCCAGCAGAACCGGGACAGGGGGGATTGAAGCTTTCTTT	CASRTGTGGIEAFF
14	-	few	TRBV5-6	TRBJ2-5	TGTGCCAGCAGCTTGGGGGGCATCATGGAGACCCAGTACTTC	CASSLGGIMETQYF
14	-	-	TRBV6-2/TRBV6-3	TRBJ2-1	TGTGCCAGCAGTTACAATGAAGGGGGCAATGAGCAGTTCTTC	CASSYNEGGNEQFF
16	TRBD2	few	TRBV20-1	TRBJ2-5	TGCAGTGCTAGTCCCGGACTAGCGGGAGGGCGGGAGACCCAGTACTTC	CSASPGLAGGRETQYF
14	TRBD2	-	TRBV7-2	TRBJ2-3	TGTGCCAGCAGTGGTAGCGGGAGGAAGGATACGCAGTATTTT	CASSGSGRKDTQYF
15	TRBD2	-	TRBV12-3/TRBV12-4	TRBJ2-1	TGTGCCAGCAGTTTAAGGTGGACTAGCTACAATGAGCAGTTCTTC	CASSLRWTSYNEQFF
15	TRBD2	-	TRBV4-3	TRBJ2-7	TGCGCCAGCAGCCGAGGACTAGCGGTGATATACGAGCAGTACTTC	CASSRGLAVIYEQYF